This TCR beta chain was captured in a study of cytomegalovirus exposure and HLA in healthy donors. Whole-study results and caveats: A previous analysis found most TCR beta V segments productive roughly 87% or roughly 30% of the time. In a later analysis, TCR beta V- and J-gene trimming showed a link to a missense DCLRE1C variant.

Germline V gives CDR1 LNHDA, CDR2 SQIVND (reference sequence). There are 14 residues in the CDR3. Germline trimming cut 6 bases from V and 4 bases from J; bases unmatched to any gene: 5. The study ran its PCR with 60 Vbeta and 13 Jbeta primers. Produced via immunoSEQ multiplex PCR; TCRdb's table is partial and in-frame only. The data show tens of thousands of clones, roughly 82% seen once. This clone occurred a few times. What it binds is unknown. The chain couples TRBV19 to TRBJ1-4, with TRBD1 matching over 7 bases. Sequencing was performed on PBMCs. The TCR was taken from a male donor in good health and CMV-seropositive. The CDR3 reads CASRKQGFNEKLFF. DNA for the CDR3: TGTGCCAGTAGGAAACAGGGGTTTAATGAAAAACTGTTTTTT.